This TCR beta chain is drawn from a study of CD8+ T cells in alopecia areata. General observations from the study: In patients, TCRs were shared less clearly than in mice, and HLA may possibly be involved.

CDR1 is MNHEY and CDR2 is SMNVEV in the germline V gene (reference sequence). Trimming took 6 bases from V and 3 from J, leaving 14 bases between them. The CDR3 has 14 amino acids. Turning to this clone: The antigen is not known.

Treatment in this sample: oral pan-JAK inhibitor, 5-10 mg twice daily. Sorted out of PBMCs were CD4+ T cells and CD8+ T cells. RNA was extracted and reverse transcribed into cDNA as the sequencing template. Repertoires were generated with immunoSEQ multiplex PCR, while TCRdb's copy carries only in-frame clones and drops some. The sample lists some 200,000 clones; about three fifths were seen once. This chain connects TRBV27 to TRBJ1-1; D ambiguous. Sequences were derived from CD4+ T cells sorted from blood, sampled at week 4, from a patient treated with tofacitinib. This receptor was identified in a human donor with alopecia areata. CDR3: CASSLKPFDTEAFF. CDR3 bases: TGTGCCAGCAGCCTTAAACCTTTCGACACTGAAGCTTTCTTT.